The rows below give T cell receptor beta chains drawn from one sample of a study of cytomegalovirus exposure and HLA in healthy donors. Assay: immunoSEQ multiplex PCR; the TCRdb copy retains only in-frame clones and omits some. The profile covers 150,000 to 200,000 clones, with around 83% appearing a single time and under 2% taken by the ten largest. What was sequenced was PBMCs. All receptors derive from a man aged 35 to 55 in good health and CMV-seropositive. Both conserved end residues are part of each CDR3. D genes are given only for firm matches. Size tells how often a clone was seen (once, few, many) or the class of an expanded clone, and some rows leave it out.

>TRBD1|TRBV7-8|TRBJ2-7|.
TGTGCCAGCAGCCCCGGGACAGGGACTCACGAGCAGTACTTC
CASSPGTGTHEQYF
>TRBD2|TRBV11-2|TRBJ2-1|.
TGTGCCAGCAGCTTACTGGAGACTAGCGGACTATACAATGAGCAGTTCTTC
CASSLLETSGLYNEQFF
>TRBD1|TRBV2|TRBJ1-2|.
TGTGCCAGCAGTGAAGCGCTCCCCCGGACAGGTTCCCTCTATGGCTACACCTTC
CASSEALPRTGSLYGYTF
>.|TRBV5-1|TRBJ1-1|.
TGCGCCAGCTTCCCGGAAGGGGGCACTGAAGCTTTCTTT
CASFPEGGTEAFF
>.|TRBV6-5|TRBJ1-3|.
TGTGCCAGCAGACCTACACGGAGCTCTGGAAACACCATATATTTT
CASRPTRSSGNTIYF
>TRBD1|TRBV5-8|TRBJ1-5|.
TGTGCCAGCAGCGCCGACAGGGGGCGGAGCGGTCAGCCCCAGCATTTT
CASSADRGRSGQPQHF
>.|TRBV6-1|TRBJ2-1|.
TGTGCCAGCAAGACCGGAGCTCCCTACAATGAGCAGTTCTTC
CASKTGAPYNEQFF
>TRBD2|TRBV5-4|TRBJ2-1|once
TGTGCCAGCAGCCAGGGACTAGCGGGAGGCGGACGGCAGTTCTTC
CASSQGLAGGGRQFF
>TRBD2|TRBV27|TRBJ2-7|.
TGTGCCAGCAGCAGGACTAGCGGGGCCTACGAGCAGTACTTC
CASSRTSGAYEQYF
>.|TRBV2|TRBJ2-2|.
TGTGCCAGCAACAGGGACACCGGGGAGCTGTTTTTT
CASNRDTGELFF
>TRBD1|TRBV5-1|TRBJ2-5|.
TGCGCCAGCAGCCTCGGACAGGGACAAGAGACCCAGTACTTC
CASSLGQGQETQYF
>TRBD2|TRBV6-6|TRBJ2-6|.
TGTGCCAGCACCCCGGGGAGGGCTGGGGCCAACGTCCTGACTTTC
CASTPGRAGANVLTF
>TRBD1|TRBV9|TRBJ2-3|once
TGTGCCAGCAGCAACCGGGACAGCCGTATGGGCACAGATACGCAGTATTTT
CASSNRDSRMGTDTQYF
>.|TRBV9|TRBJ2-7|.
TGTGCCAGCAGCGTAGGGTTGGGGACAACCTACGAGCAGTACTTC
CASSVGLGTTYEQYF
>TRBD2|TRBV11-3|TRBJ2-1|.
TGTGCCAGCAGCTTTGGGTTAGCGGGAGGGATAAATGAGCAGTTCTTC
CASSFGLAGGINEQFF
>TRBD2|TRBV12-5|TRBJ2-1|few
TGTGCTAGTGGTTTGTCGCGGGGGTACTACAATGAGCAGTTCTTC
CASGLSRGYYNEQFF
>TRBD1|TRBV27|TRBJ1-4|.
TGTGCCAGCACTCGTATGGGACAGGCGTTTGAAAAACTGTTTTTT
CASTRMGQAFEKLFF
>.|TRBV6-5|TRBJ2-7|few
TGTGCCAGCACTAATAGCAGACTCTACGAGCAGTACTTC
CASTNSRLYEQYF
>.|TRBV6-5|TRBJ1-2|once
TGTGCCAGCAGTTACTCCCCGATAGGGGGTTACGGCTACACCTTC
CASSYSPIGGYGYTF
>.|TRBV5-1|TRBJ1-1|.
TGCGCCAGCAGGGAGGGCCTGAAGTCTGAAGCTTTCTTT
CASREGLKSEAFF
>.|TRBV5-5|TRBJ2-5|.
TGTGCCAGCAGCGACTTACAGGGACGAGAGACCCAGTACTTC
CASSDLQGRETQYF
>TRBD2|TRBV28|TRBJ2-5|once
TGTGCCAGCAGCACGCCTGGGACTAGGAGTCTACAGCAGTACTTC
CASSTPGTRSLQQYF
>.|TRBV5-6|TRBJ2-2|.
TGTGCCAGCAGCTTGTTGGGTGGGAGAAACACCGGGGAGCTGTTTTTT
CASSLLGGRNTGELFF
>.|TRBV18|TRBJ1-2|.
TGTGCCAGCCGCTCAGGGGAGAGGAACTATGGCTACACCTTC
CASRSGERNYGYTF
>TRBD2|TRBV7-2|TRBJ2-4|few
TGTGCCAGCAGCTTAGCGCTTCGATCGGACCCCGGGAGGGACAAAAACAGTCAGTACTTC
CASSLALRSDPGRDKNSQYF
>.|TRBV30|TRBJ2-7|.
TGTGCCTGGAGTGTAGGGCGGGGTCCCTACGAGCAGTACTTC
CAWSVGRGPYEQYF
>TRBD2|TRBV19|TRBJ2-2|once
TGTGCCAGTAGTGCGGGGAGGGTCTCCGGGGAGCTGTTTTTT
CASSAGRVSGELFF
>TRBD2|TRBV28|TRBJ2-5|.
TGTGCCAGCAGTTTTTGGAGGGAGGGCCTCGAGACCCAGTACTTC
CASSFWREGLETQYF
>.|TRBV7-2|TRBJ2-1|few
TGTGCCAGCAGCTCCCTCAAGGGGTTTCCCGGGTCCTACAATGAGCAGTTCTTC
CASSSLKGFPGSYNEQFF
>TRBD1|TRBV5-6|TRBJ1-2|.
TGTGCCAGCAGCTTAGGGACAGGGGGCCTCTATGGCTACACCTTC
CASSLGTGGLYGYTF
>.|TRBV5-1|TRBJ1-5|.
TGCGCCAGCAGCCATGGCGAGGATCAGCCCCAGCATTTT
CASSHGEDQPQHF
>TRBD1|TRBV2|TRBJ2-7|.
TGTGCCAGCAGAGCCGGGACAGGGGGCGTTGAGCAGTACTTC
CASRAGTGGVEQYF
>.|TRBV5-4|TRBJ2-5|.
TGTGCCAGCAGCTTGGCTTCTATCCAAGAGACCCAGTACTTC
CASSLASIQETQYF
>.|TRBV30|TRBJ2-1|.
TGTGCCTGGAGTGTGGGAGTTTACAATGAGCAGTTCTTC
CAWSVGVYNEQFF
>TRBD1|TRBV11-3|TRBJ2-7|.
TGTGCCAGCAGCTTCCGGGACAGGGACTACGAGCAGTACTTC
CASSFRDRDYEQYF
>.|TRBV21-1|TRBJ2-1|.
TGTGCCAGCAGCAAAGGTAGCGGGAGAGGGCTTGAGCAGTTCTTC
CASSKGSGRGLEQFF
>.|TRBV6-1|TRBJ2-6|.
TGTGCCAGCATTATGTCCTCTGGGGCCAACGGCCTGACTTTC
CASIMSSGANGLTF
>.|TRBV4-3|TRBJ2-7|.
TGCGCCAGCAGCCACCACCAGGGGAAAAATAACTACGAGCAGTACTTC
CASSHHQGKNNYEQYF
>TRBD2|TRBV7-6|TRBJ2-1|.
TGTGCCAGCAGCTTACTCCCAGGTTCGCGGGGGAATACCTACAATGAGCAGTTCTTC
CASSLLPGSRGNTYNEQFF
>.|TRBV7-3|TRBJ1-1|.
TGTGCCAGCAGTAACGACAGACACACTGAAGCTTTCTTT
CASSNDRHTEAFF
>.|TRBV7-3|TRBJ1-5|.
TGTGCCAGCAGCTCCCAGACGGGATTAAGCAATCAGCCCCAGCATTTT
CASSSQTGLSNQPQHF
>.|TRBV6-5|TRBJ2-6|.
TGTGCCAGTCAAACAGGGCCTGGGGCCAACGGCCTGACTTTC
CASQTGPGANGLTF
>.|TRBV7-8|TRBJ1-2|.
TGTGCCAGCAGCTTAGCGGTCAGTAAGATACACACCTTC
CASSLAVSKIHTF
>TRBD1|TRBV7-2|TRBJ2-7|.
TGTGCCAGCAGCTTTGGTGGGGCAGGGGGCGGCTACGAGCAGTACTTC
CASSFGGAGGGYEQYF
>.|TRBV28|TRBJ1-4|.
TGTGCCAGCAGTTCCCCGACAGTTAATGAAAAACTGTTTTTT
CASSSPTVNEKLFF
>TRBD1|TRBV19|TRBJ1-1|.
TGTGCCAGTAGGGGACAGGGGAACACTGAAGCTTTCTTT
CASRGQGNTEAFF
>TRBD1|TRBV11-2|TRBJ2-5|.
TGTGCCAGCAGCCGGGACAGTCAAGAGACCCAGTACTTC
CASSRDSQETQYF
>.|TRBV7-8|TRBJ1-2|.
TGTGCCAGCAGCTTGTTGTCGGGGCTCGGGGGATATGGCTACACCTTC
CASSLLSGLGGYGYTF
>TRBD2|TRBV5-1|TRBJ2-3|.
TGCGCCAGCAGCCCCTTAGCGGGAGCGGGCACAGATACGCAGTATTTT
CASSPLAGAGTDTQYF
>.|TRBV27|TRBJ1-1|.
TGTGCCAGCAGTCCCGCAAAGGGGATCACTGAAGCTTTCTTT
CASSPAKGITEAFF
>.|TRBV18|TRBJ1-1|.
TGTGCCAGCTCACGGGACACCCTAGAGAACACTGAAGCTTTCTTT
CASSRDTLENTEAFF
>TRBD1|TRBV5-1|TRBJ1-5|.
TGCGCCAGCAGCTTAACAGGGGGCACGGAGCCCCAGCATTTT
CASSLTGGTEPQHF
>TRBD1|TRBV10-3|TRBJ2-7|.
TGTGCCATCAGTGAGTCCAGGGCAGGGGGCGAGCAGTACTTC
CAISESRAGGEQYF